The 25 T cell receptor beta chains below come from one sample, sequenced in a study of T cells in Graves' hyperthyroidism and ophthalmopathy. The TCR beta CDR3 regions underwent amplification using RNA transcripts as the source. HTBI primers were the set used in a first-round RT-PCR of the TCR CDR3. One entry per CDR3 protein, called by TCRdb with MiXCR from the multiplex PCR reads. The sample carries hundreds of thousands of distinct CDR3 sequences, approximately 15% recorded once. Sequencing input: blood. The receptors derive from a woman between 18 and 29 years old with Graves' hyperthyroidism.

Ten or more counts support this clonotype. The chain joins TRBV30 to TRBJ2-7; TRBD1 agrees at 7 bases. In germline, CDR1 is GTSNPN, CDR2 SVGIG (reference sequence). This CDR3 region has 15 residues. The J segment lost 2 bases and the V segment lost 3 bases, leaving 10 bases of the junction unmatched. In DNA, the CDR3 is TGTGCCTGGAGGCGGAGGCAGGGGGTCACCTACGAGCAGTACTTC. Protein sequence: CAWRRRQGVTYEQYF.

This clonotype was observed at least ten times. The chain carries TRBV7-9 and TRBJ2-2; 8 positions match TRBD2. From germline, CDR1 is SEHNR and CDR2 FQNEAQ (reference sequence). The CDR3 extends over 16 amino acids. J gave up 1 base and V 5 bases, and 6 bases lay outside the gene matches. CDR3 sequence: CASSAASGLNTGELFF. The DNA for the CDR3 is TGTGCCAGCAGCGCCGCTAGCGGGCTGAACACCGGGGAGCTGTTTTTT.

This clonotype appeared many times. The rearrangement links TRBV11-2 to TRBJ1-2; 10 nucleotides match TRBD1. V shed 1 base, J shed 8 bases, and the junction held 4 bases outside the gene matches. The germline V gene encodes CDR1 SGHAT and CDR2 FQNNGV. The CDR3 runs to 14 residues. CDR3 nucleotide sequence: TGTGCCAGCAGCTTAGGGACAGGGGGATTCGGCTACACCTTC. Translation gives CASSLGTGGFGYTF.

In the case of this clonotype: This may come from a read error, since a much larger clone is one base off. The chain has TRBV6-6 and TRBJ2-5; the D is unclear. The CDR3 length is 14 residues. Germline-derived CDR1 and CDR2 are MNHNY and SVGAGI (reference sequence). The CDR3 protein is CAGSYGSRDETQYF. Here the CDR3 DNA reads TGTGCCGGCAGTTACGGGTCAAGGGATGAGACCCAGTACTTC.

This rearrangement joins TRBV6-1 to TRBJ2-1; 11 positions agree with TRBD2. Germline assignment: CDR1 MNHNS and CDR2 SASEGT. J was trimmed by 1 base and V by 6 bases; bases with no gene match: 8. The CDR3 runs 17 residues. CDR3 amino acids: CASRGTSGTVSYNEQFF. The CDR3 nucleotides read TGTGCCAGCAGGGGGACTAGCGGCACCGTATCCTACAATGAGCAGTTCTTC.

This clonotype was counted ten times or more. CDR3 coding DNA: TGTGCCAGCAGTTACGGGACGGCTATTCAAGAGACCCAGTACTTC. Its protein product is CASSYGTAIQETQYF. The chain combines TRBV6-5 with TRBJ2-5, with D perhaps given as TRBD1 or TRBD2 (5 bases each). Germline V gene sequence: CDR1 MNHEY, CDR2 SVGAGI. The V end lost 2 bases, the J end lost 2 bases, and 12 bases lay between the germline ends. The CDR3 runs 15 residues.

This clonotype was counted many times. The V call is TRBV20-1, the J call TRBJ2-7; D may match TRBD1 or TRBD2 (5 bases each). The V gene lost 0 bases and the J gene lost 5 bases, with 17 bases spanning the gap. The germline CDR1 and CDR2 sequences are DFQATT and SNEGSKA (reference sequence). The CDR3 has 15 residues. As DNA, the CDR3 is TGCAGTGCTAGAGATTTAGGGACCTTTGGGGACGAGCAGTACTTC. This translates into CSARDLGTFGDEQYF.

This sequence joins TRBV2 and TRBJ2-1, with D possibly TRBD1 on 6 matching bases. The V gene lost 6 bases and the J gene lost 5 bases, with 8 bases spanning the gap. There are 12 residues in the CDR3. CDR1 and CDR2 from the germline V gene are SNHLY and FYNNEI. CDR3 nucleotides: TGTGCCAGCAGCGGACAGAACAATGAGCAGTTCTTC. As protein: CASSGQNNEQFF.

V usage is TRBV25-1 and J usage is TRBJ2-2, with D unclear. CDR3 length equals 16 residues. V lost 4 bases, J lost 1 base, and 13 bases lay in between. Looked up from germline, CDR1 is MGHDK and CDR2 is SYGVNS. CDR3 nucleotides: TGTGCCAGCAGTGGCCCCCGGCTTCTGAACACCGGGGAGCTGTTTTTT. It codes for CASSGPRLLNTGELFF.

The table lists this clonotype with many counts. This chain uses TRBV6-1 with TRBJ1-2, with 7 bases identical to TRBD1. The trim removed 6 bases at V and 8 bases at J, leaving 12 bases unmatched. The germline CDR1 and CDR2 sequences are MNHNS and SASEGT. This CDR3 contains 14 residues. The CDR3 DNA reads TGTGCCAGCAGATCATACGGACAGGTTCCCGGCTACACCTTC. Amino acids: CASRSYGQVPGYTF.

The chain carries TRBV9 and TRBJ1-3; maybe TRBD1 (6 bases). Looked up from germline, CDR1 is SGDLS and CDR2 is YYNGEE. The CDR3 extends over 16 amino acids. The ends were cut back, 4 bases at V and 0 bases at J, with 14 bases in the middle. CDR3 in DNA: TGTGCCAGCAGCAGGACCACAGGGATCTCTGGAAACACCATATATTTT. This encodes CASSRTTGISGNTIYF.

This chain uses TRBV12-3 or TRBV12-4 with TRBJ2-7, with D possibly being TRBD1 (6 bases). CDR3 length equals 11 residues. The germline V and J ends were trimmed by 4 bases and 9 bases, with 10 bases remaining between them. The CDR3 coding sequence is TGTGCCAGCAGTTCCCCCAGGGGGCAGTACTTC. Amino acids: CASSSPRGQYF.

Regarding this clonotype: A much larger clone is a single base away; this may be a read error. No conserved phenylalanine or tryptophan ends this CDR3, so it is likely a read error. The chain joins TRBV12-3 or TRBV12-4 to TRBJ2-5; 7 bases map to TRBD2. This CDR3 has 14 residues. V lost 0 bases and J lost 3; bases outside the gene matches: 1. The CDR3 DNA reads as TGTGCCAGCAGTTTAGCTCTAGCGGAAGAGACCCAGTACTGC. Amino acids: CASSLALAEETQYC.

In its sample, this clonotype was seen a few times. CDR3 sequence reads: CAWSPREGLFF. The DNA of the CDR3 is TGTGCCTGGAGCCCCAGGGAGGGTCTGTTCTTC. The chain employs TRBV30 and TRBJ2-1, with 7 nucleotides matching TRBD2. CDR3 size: 11 residues. V lost 3 bases to trimming and J lost 15 bases; unmatched junction nucleotides: 8. Germline V gives CDR1 GTSNPN, CDR2 SVGIG (reference sequence).

This clonotype has just a few counts. This chain uses TRBV27 with TRBJ1-6, with a weak D call TRBD1 (6 bases). The germline V gene has CDR1 MNHEY and CDR2 SMNVEV (reference sequence). Trimming took 5 bases from V and 9 from J, leaving 23 bases between them. The length of the CDR3 is 17 residues. The CDR3 region is CASSPGLTGGLRSPLHF. CDR3 sequence (DNA): TGTGCCAGCAGTCCGGGCTTGACCGGGGGCCTCCGTTCACCCCTCCACTTT.

In this sample, this clonotype turned up many times. The J gene is TRBJ2-7, the V gene TRBV7-9; D is ambiguous. The CDR3 extends over 13 amino acids. V gave up 5 bases and J gave up 1 base, with 9 bases separating them. Germline assignment: CDR1 SEHNR and CDR2 FQNEAQ (reference sequence). CDR3 region: CASSTDGSYEQYF. DNA of the CDR3: TGTGCCAGCAGCACAGACGGATCCTACGAGCAGTACTTC.

The chain uses TRBV20-1 and TRBJ2-3; 10 positions match TRBD2. Germline assignment: CDR1 DFQATT and CDR2 SNEGSKA (reference sequence). The V and J ends lost 7 bases and 4 bases, in that order; junction bases with no gene match: 8. This CDR3 region has 14 residues. For the CDR3, the DNA is TGCAGTGGTCATAAGCGGGAGGGGGCAGATACGCAGTATTTT. Translated: CSGHKREGADTQYF.

The table lists this clonotype with many counts. This chain joins TRBV4-1 and TRBJ2-5; D gene unclear. V was clipped by 1 base and J by 0 bases, with 6 bases between them. Germline V gene data show CDR1 as MGHRA and CDR2 as YSYEKL. This CDR3 region has 14 residues. CDR3 bases: TGCGCCAGCAGCCAAGTCGGACACCAAGAGACCCAGTACTTC. Protein sequence: CASSQVGHQETQYF.

Only a few counts were recorded for this clonotype. The rearrangement links TRBV6-1 to TRBJ2-4; possible D gene TRBD2, 6 bases. The CDR3 extends over 16 amino acids. Per the germline V gene, CDR1 is MNHNS and CDR2 is SASEGT. Trimming took 4 bases from V and 1 from J, leaving 14 bases between them. The CDR3 DNA sequence: TGTGCCAGCAGTGTGTTGAGCGGGTCCGCCAAAAACATTCAGTACTTC. Its protein is CASSVLSGSAKNIQYF.

This clonotype was seen repeatedly, ten times or more. With a much larger clone just one base away, this may be a read error. The chain carries TRBV2 and TRBJ2-3; D is unclear. Trimming left V 6 bases short and J 1 base short, with 5 bases between. The CDR3 extends over 12 amino acids. Germline CDR1 is SNHLY and CDR2 is FYNNEI. The CDR3 region has the DNA TGTGCCAGCAGACCCGGCACAGATACGCAGTATTTT. This codes for CASRPGTDTQYF.

As to this clonotype: A clone one base away is much larger, so this may be a read error. V is TRBV20-1 and J is TRBJ2-7; 9 bases fit TRBD2. The J call is doubtful: the DNA matches TRBJ2-1 better. CDR3 length equals 13 residues. In germline, CDR1 is DFQATT, CDR2 SNEGSKA (reference sequence). The CDR3 loop is CSASSGGAYEQFF. CDR3 in DNA: TGCAGTGCTAGTAGCGGGGGAGCCTACGAGCAGTTCTTC.

The V call is TRBV15, the J call TRBJ2-3; 7 bases line up with TRBD2. The CDR3 spans 16 residues. Losses at the gene ends were 7 bases for V and 2 bases for J; bases not matched to a gene: 12. Germline V lookup: CDR1 LNHNV, CDR2 YYDKDF (reference sequence). The CDR3 DNA follows: TGTGCCACCACGGGCTGGGTGGGAGGGCCCACAGATACGCAGTATTTT. Amino acids: CATTGWVGGPTDTQYF.

This clonotype occurred many times. V usage is TRBV7-2 and J usage is TRBJ2-7; 8 nucleotides agree with TRBD1. The CDR3 contains 15 residues. Germline V CDR1 and CDR2: SGHTA, FQGNSA. V dropped 3 bases and J dropped 0; count of bases not matched to a gene: 4. The CDR3 here is CASSLPGQVSYEQYF. Here the CDR3 DNA reads TGTGCCAGCAGCTTGCCGGGACAGGTCTCCTACGAGCAGTACTTC.

This sequence joins TRBV10-2 and TRBJ1-6; D perhaps matches TRBD1 (6 bases). There are 10 residues in the CDR3. Between the trimmed V and J ends, which lost 8 bases and 10 bases, there was a span of 6 bases. CDR1 is WSHSY and CDR2 is SAAADI in the germline V gene. The CDR3 is CASGGSPLHF. The CDR3 DNA sequence: TGCGCCAGCGGGGGCTCACCCCTCCACTTT.

This clonotype was counted many times. The J gene is TRBJ1-4, the V gene TRBV20-1; D is perhaps TRBD1 (5 bases). The CDR3 is 15 residues long. Trimming stripped 0 bases from V and 8 bases from J, with 16 bases between. Germline assignment: CDR1 DFQATT and CDR2 SNEGSKA (reference sequence). The CDR3 DNA reads TGCAGTGCTAGAGATGGGGCAGGGTTGGGGGAAAAACTGTTTTTT. Its protein is CSARDGAGLGEKLFF.